This note documents a single T cell receptor (beta chain) sequence. Antigen specificity is unknown. The length of the CDR3 is 13 residues. With 5 bases removed from V and 5 bases from J, the gap between germline ends came to 12 bases. Germline V gene data show CDR1 as MNHEY and CDR2 as SMNVEV (reference sequence). This sample is drawn from a study of T-cell memory formation after mild COVID-19. Study outcomes and limitations: A subset of responding clones appeared in pre-infection memory, suggesting cross-reactive memory joined.

TCRdb itself ran the 5' RACE reads through MiXCR, one entry per CDR3 protein. The sample holds some 260,000 distinct CDR3 sequences, over 15% seen once. The source is a man between 18 and 35 years old who had mild COVID-19 (a few samples of this study predate the infection). Cell type and time point are not known. The chain has TRBV27 and TRBJ1-2; D gene unclear. What was sequenced was PBMCs or a T cell subset sorted from them (not recorded which). The CDR3 region is CASSQDGFYGYTF. CDR3 in DNA: TGTGCCAGCAGTCAAGACGGCTTTTATGGCTACACCTTC.